The 25 T cell receptor beta chains in this list originate from one sample, sequenced in a study of regulatory T cells in long-lasting Graves disease. Time point specified: newly diagnosed GD, antithyroid drugs for less than 3 months. PBMC RNA served as the TCR library source. Assembly of TCR beta libraries relied on iRepertoire HTBI primers together with Arm-PCR of CDR3 regions. Each CDR3 protein is one row after TCRdb ran MiXCR on the multiplex PCR reads. The table has around 240,000 distinct CDR3 sequences, approximately 18% seen once. These sequences were also reported in another study, on T cells in Graves' hyperthyroidism and ophthalmopathy.

The material was peripheral blood mononuclear cells (PBMCs), obtained at new diagnosis, from a patient treated with antithyroid drugs. Receptor source: a woman aged 25-40 years with Graves disease.

This clonotype was detected ten times or more. The genes are TRBV7-3 and TRBJ1-3; D is unclear. The CDR3 runs to 13 residues. The ends were cut back, 11 bases at V and 0 bases at J, with 11 bases in the middle. Looked up from germline, CDR1 is SGHTA and CDR2 is FQGTGA. In nucleotides, the CDR3 is TGTGCCGCAGCGACTGGCTCTGGAAACACCATATATTTT. Encoded protein: CAAATGSGNTIYF.

This clonotype showed up many times. CDR3 region: CSARDPSGVGYEQYF. In DNA, the CDR3 is TGCAGTGCTAGAGATCCTAGCGGGGTTGGCTACGAGCAGTACTTC. The gene calls are TRBV20-1 and TRBJ2-7; 9 bases agree with TRBD2. With 0 bases clipped from V and 3 bases from J, the junction kept 6 bases outside the gene matches. In germline, CDR1 is DFQATT, CDR2 SNEGSKA (reference sequence). The CDR3 contains 15 residues.

This clonotype appeared many times. One junction end does not reproduce the germline sequence, and a read error may be involved. CDR3 DNA: TGTGCCAGCTCATCTTCTTTAGGGGGTCGCAGGGGCGGCTTC. Amino acid sequence: CASSSSLGGRRGGF. The V and J genes are TRBV7-9 and TRBJ2-1; possibly TRBD1 for D (6 bases). CDR3 size: 14 residues. CDR1 is SEHNR and CDR2 is FQNEAQ in the germline V gene (reference sequence).

The chain recombines TRBV7-9 with TRBJ1-2, with D unclear. The CDR3 covers 17 residues. Trimming stripped 5 bases from V and 1 base from J, with 20 bases between. The germline CDR1 and CDR2 sequences are SEHNR and FQNEAQ (reference sequence). CDR3 sequence reads: CASSREHYSTRNYGYTF. DNA for the CDR3: TGTGCCAGCAGCCGAGAACATTACAGCACCCGTAACTATGGCTACACCTTC.

The sample holds a few counts of this clonotype. The gene calls are TRBV9 and TRBJ2-6; the D is unclear. The CDR3 length is 17 residues. Germline V gene lookup returns CDR1 SGDLS and CDR2 YYNGEE. Deletions cut 6 bases from V and 0 bases from J, with 16 bases between. The CDR3 region is CASTRFAITSGANVLTF. The DNA for the CDR3 is TGTGCCAGCACCAGGTTTGCCATAACCTCTGGGGCCAACGTCCTGACTTTC.

The chain uses TRBV11-2 and TRBJ1-1; 7 bases match TRBD1. The CDR3 contains 16 residues. Germline CDR1 and CDR2: SGHAT and FQNNGV. V lost 1 base to trimming and J lost 0 bases; unmatched junction nucleotides: 5. The CDR3 loop reads CASSLGGGALNTEAFF. The CDR3 DNA follows: TGTGCCAGCAGCTTAGGAGGGGGCGCTTTGAACACTGAAGCTTTCTTT.

This clonotype was recorded at least ten times. This chain joins TRBV5-1 and TRBJ2-5, with D maybe TRBD1 (5 bases). The germline V gene encodes CDR1 SGHRS and CDR2 YFSETQ. There are 14 residues in the CDR3. The V gene lost 2 bases and the J gene lost 2 bases, with 10 bases spanning the gap. The CDR3 is CASSFRQPQETQYF. The CDR3 DNA sequence: TGCGCCAGCAGCTTTCGACAGCCTCAAGAGACCCAGTACTTC.

This clonotype was counted many times. The chain recombines TRBV4-1 with TRBJ2-1; a possible D gene is TRBD2 (7 bases). The CDR3 covers 14 residues. Trimming left V 2 bases short and J 7 bases short, with 12 bases between. CDR1 is MGHRA and CDR2 is YSYEKL in the germline V gene. The CDR3 DNA reads as TGCGCCAGCAGCCAAAGGGGGGGAGGAAATGAGCAGTTCTTC. This gives the protein CASSQRGGGNEQFF.

The table lists this clonotype with many counts. A junction boundary mismatches the germline segment, possibly from a read error. The chain has TRBV18 and TRBJ1-3; a weak D match, TRBD1 (6 bases). This CDR3 has 13 amino acids. CDR1 is KGHSH, CDR2 LQKENI, per germline. CDR3 amino acids: CASAPDSRNTIYF. DNA for the CDR3: TGTGCCAGCGCACCGGACAGTAGAAACACCATATATTTT.

Many counts were recorded for this clonotype. Sequence at one end of the junction differs from germline and may be a read error. This sequence joins TRBV9 and TRBJ2-1, with TRBD2 matching over 10 bases. The CDR3 contains 15 residues. Germline CDR1 and CDR2: SGDLS and YYNGEE. The CDR3 here is CANSVVAGGPHEQFF. The CDR3 DNA reads as TGTGCCAACAGCGTAGTAGCGGGGGGCCCCCATGAGCAGTTCTTC.

The chain joins TRBV7-2 to TRBJ1-1; D gene unclear. V was pared by 4 bases and J by 1 base, with 16 bases between. Germline CDR1 reads SGHTA; CDR2 reads FQGNSA. The CDR3 length is 16 residues. The CDR3 bases are TGTGCCAGCAGCTCCCAGCCGGGTGCGGGGAACACTGAAGCTTTCTTT. This encodes CASSSQPGAGNTEAFF.

This clonotype has a count of ten or more. The chain joins TRBV7-2 to TRBJ1-2; the D gene is possibly TRBD1 (6 bases). Germline lookup yields CDR1 SGHTA and CDR2 FQGNSA. Trimming stripped 3 bases from V and 4 bases from J, with 12 bases between. The CDR3 contains 14 residues. The CDR3: CASSLGHRGYGYTF. In DNA, the CDR3 is TGTGCCAGCAGCTTGGGACACCGAGGCTATGGCTACACCTTC. Filled out from reference TRBV7-2 and TRBJ1-2, the complete variable domain reads GAGVSQSPSNKVTEKGKDVELRCDPISGHTALYWYRQSLGQGLEFLIYFQGNSAPDKSGLPSDRFSAERTGGSVSTLTIQRTQQEDSAVYLCASSLGHRGYGYTFGSGTRLTVV.

In this sample, this clonotype turned up many times. The rearrangement uses TRBV6-1 and TRBJ2-2; D remains ambiguous. Germline CDR1 reads MNHNS; CDR2 reads SASEGT. The V end was cut by 7 bases, the J end by 0 bases, with 15 bases between. CDR3 size: 16 residues. The CDR3 loop reads CASTDQTTSNTGELFF. DNA for the CDR3: TGTGCCAGCACCGACCAGACGACCTCGAACACCGGGGAGCTGTTTTTT.

This clonotype came up many times. The chain combines TRBV7-8 with TRBJ1-5; tentatively, D is TRBD1 (5 bases). The CDR3 runs to 15 residues. Per germline, CDR1 SGHVS and CDR2 FQNEAQ. Trimming shortened V by 1 base and J by 4 bases, and 11 bases separated the two germline ends. For the CDR3, the DNA is TGTGCCAGCAGCTTAGGACAGTCGGGTAATCAGCCCCAGCATTTT. It specifies CASSLGQSGNQPQHF.

In its sample, this clonotype was seen once. The V gene is TRBV5-1, the J gene TRBJ2-3; 9 bases map to TRBD2. Germline CDR1 and CDR2: SGHRS and YFSETQ. The CDR3 runs to 17 residues. The V gene end was trimmed by 4 bases and the J gene end by 5 bases; junction bases not matched to a gene: 14. CDR3 bases: TGCGCCAGCAGCCCGGGTTCTGGCGGGGGGGCCGGAGATACGCAGTATTTT. It yields the protein CASSPGSGGGAGDTQYF.

This clonotype came up a few times. J is TRBJ1-2 and V is TRBV20-1, with 10 bases matching TRBD1. This CDR3 has 15 residues. The germline CDR1 and CDR2 sequences are DFQATT and SNEGSKA (reference sequence). Trimming took 3 bases from V and 3 from J; bases not matched to a gene: 7. CDR3 sequence reads: CSARTGGDKDYGYTF. The CDR3 bases are TGCAGTGCTAGGACAGGGGGCGATAAAGACTATGGCTACACCTTC.

This clonotype was counted only a few times. This chain joins TRBV7-3 and TRBJ1-6, with 9 bases lining up with TRBD1. Unmatched junction bases numbered 5, after V lost 5 bases and J lost 0 bases. Germline values: CDR1 SGHTA, CDR2 FQGTGA. The CDR3 consists of 17 residues. The CDR3 DNA follows: TGTGCCAGCAGCGGGGACAGGGAGGGCTCCTATAATTCACCCCTCCACTTT. As protein: CASSGDREGSYNSPLHF.

This clonotype showed up just a few times. The chain links TRBV4-2 to TRBJ2-1; D might be TRBD1 (5 bases). The CDR3 covers 13 residues. V gave up 4 bases and J gave up 6 bases, with 10 bases separating them. Germline V CDR1 and CDR2: LGHNA, YNFKEQ. The CDR3 bases are TGTGCCAGCAGCCGAGACAGTTCCAATGAGCAGTTCTTC. Translating gives CASSRDSSNEQFF.

This clonotype came up many times. The V gene is TRBV3-1, the J gene TRBJ1-2, with D uncertain. CDR1 LGHDT and CDR2 YNNKEL come from the germline V gene (reference sequence). With 2 bases removed from V and 4 bases from J, the gap between germline ends came to 11 bases. The CDR3 runs 14 residues. The CDR3 loop reads CASSQSLAPYGYTF. CDR3 nucleotide sequence: TGTGCCAGCAGCCAATCTCTCGCTCCCTATGGCTACACCTTC.

There are many counts of this clonotype. The chain carries TRBV5-1 and TRBJ2-1; 7 bases fit TRBD1. CDR3 size: 15 residues. After removal of 5 bases from V and 0 bases from J, the junction contained 5 bases not matched to a gene. The germline V gene has CDR1 SGHRS and CDR2 YFSETQ. CDR3 nucleotides: TGCGCCAGCAGACTTACAGGGGTCTCCTACAATGAGCAGTTCTTC. As protein: CASRLTGVSYNEQFF.

V and J are TRBV5-5 and TRBJ1-1, with a tentative D call TRBD1 (6 bases). Trimming shortened V by 10 bases and J by 4 bases, and 23 bases separated the two germline ends. The CDR3 runs to 15 residues. Germline V gives CDR1 SGHKS, CDR2 YYEKEE (reference sequence). CDR3 DNA sequence: TGTGCCTGGACCGCCCGGGCAGGGGTCGGCACTGAAGCTTTCTTT. Protein: CAWTARAGVGTEAFF.

There are many counts of this clonotype. The rearrangement joins TRBV5-1 to TRBJ1-6; perhaps TRBD1 as D (6 bases). Germline values: CDR1 SGHRS, CDR2 YFSETQ. The CDR3 contains 16 residues. Trimming shortened V by 2 bases and J by 1 base, and 10 bases separated the two germline ends. CDR3 amino acids: CASSFLGASYNSPLHF. For the CDR3, the DNA is TGCGCCAGCAGCTTCCTGGGGGCTTCCTATAATTCACCCCTCCACTTT.

As for this clonotype: A read error may account for a junction end that differs from germline. This chain joins TRBV5-1 and TRBJ2-7; 7 bases are a match to TRBD2. The germline gives CDR1 SGHRS, CDR2 YFSETQ. The CDR3 loop spans 15 amino acids. The CDR3 nucleotides read TGTGCCAGCAGCCAACCCGGGGGGAATTCCTACGAGCAGTACTTC. Its translation: CASSQPGGNSYEQYF.

This clonotype was detected ten times or more. The chain joins TRBV3-1 to TRBJ1-4; weak D call: TRBD1 (6 bases). Trimming stripped 8 bases from V and 7 bases from J, with 20 bases between. The V gene's germline CDR1 is LGHDT and CDR2 YNNKEL (reference sequence). The CDR3 consists of 15 residues. The DNA of the CDR3 is TGTGCCAGCTCCCTGAGAGGGGACACTGCTGAAAAACTGTTTTTT. This encodes CASSLRGDTAEKLFF. The full variable domain, rest sourced from reference TRBV3-1 and TRBJ1-4, is DTAVSQTPKYLVTQMGNDKSIKCEQNLGHDTMYWYKQDSKKFLKIMFSYNNKELIINETVPNRFSPKSPDKAHLNLHINSLELGDSAVYFCASSLRGDTAEKLFFGSGTQLSVL.

This clonotype has at least ten counts. J is TRBJ1-2 and V is TRBV20-1, with TRBD1 as a possible D gene (5 bases). Germline V gene data show CDR1 as DFQATT and CDR2 as SNEGSKA (reference sequence). The V and J ends lost 1 base and 8 bases respectively, with 8 bases between them. The CDR3 sequence is 11 residues long. DNA for the CDR3: TGCAGTGCTAGAGTCGGGGGGGGCTACACCTTC. Translated: CSARVGGGYTF.